This is a list of T cell receptor beta chains from one sample in a study of identifying expanded T cells in peripheral blood. The method was immunoSEQ multiplex PCR; TCRdb's version includes in-frame clones alone and lacks a portion of them. Among approximately 83,000 clones listed, roughly 81% were seen once. The sample was blood. The receptors derive from a person aged 18 to 75 in good health. Each CDR3 is given with its conserved first and last residue. Fields, in order: V gene, J gene, D gene, clone size, CDR3 protein, CDR3 DNA. The D gene is left open where the match is weak. Size is stated for part of the rows, as once, few or many counts, or as a class when the clone is expanded.

TRBV4-3	TRBJ2-5	-	-	CASSHGGGDQETQYF	TGCGCCAGCAGCCACGGAGGCGGCGACCAAGAGACCCAGTACTTC
TRBV6-6	TRBJ2-2	-	-	CASRGRANTGELFF	TGTGCCAGCAGGGGCAGGGCGAACACCGGGGAGCTGTTTTTT
TRBV5-6	TRBJ1-1	-	-	CASSLDPLTDNTEAFF	TGTGCCAGCAGCTTAGATCCCCTGACCGATAACACTGAAGCTTTCTTT
TRBV18	TRBJ1-6	-	-	CASSAGKNSPLHF	TGTGCCAGCTCGGCAGGGAAAAATTCACCCCTCCACTTT
TRBV29-1	TRBJ1-2	-	-	CSVGAGGSYGYTF	TGCAGCGTTGGCGCGGGGGGGTCCTATGGCTACACCTTC
TRBV15	TRBJ2-7	TRBD2	-	CATSRVGGGTVEQYF	TGTGCCACCAGCAGAGTTGGCGGGGGTACTGTCGAGCAGTACTTC
TRBV7-9	TRBJ2-7	-	-	CASSSRSYEQYF	TGTGCCAGCAGCTCGAGATCCTACGAGCAGTACTTC
TRBV27	TRBJ2-1	-	-	CASSSTGINEQFF	TGTGCCAGCAGTTCCACAGGGATTAATGAGCAGTTCTTC
TRBV6-1	TRBJ2-2	-	-	CASSELGTGELFF	TGTGCCAGCAGTGAATTGGGTACCGGGGAGCTGTTTTTT
TRBV5-1	TRBJ1-2	-	-	CASSFIGQPESYTF	TGCGCCAGCAGCTTTATTGGACAGCCCGAAAGCTACACCTTC
TRBV6-1	TRBJ1-2	-	-	CASSEWARVGYGYTF	TGTGCCAGCAGTGAATGGGCCAGGGTCGGTTACGGCTACACCTTC
TRBV10-2	TRBJ1-4	-	-	CASSESGVEKLFF	TGCGCCAGCAGTGAGAGCGGGGTTGAAAAACTGTTTTTT
TRBV6-5	TRBJ1-1	-	-	CASSYSGHNEAFF	TGTGCCAGCAGTTATTCCGGACACAATGAAGCTTTCTTT
TRBV7-9	TRBJ2-1	-	-	CASSPLGGGRRSSYNEQFF	TGTGCCAGCAGCCCTTTGGGAGGGGGGCGAAGGAGCTCCTACAATGAGCAGTTCTTC
TRBV9	TRBJ2-1	-	once	CASSVKLEVGGYNEQFF	TGTGCCAGCAGCGTTAAACTTGAGGTTGGAGGGTACAATGAGCAGTTCTTC
TRBV10-3	TRBJ1-1	-	-	CAIGPATSEAFF	TGTGCCATCGGCCCCGCGACAAGTGAAGCTTTCTTT
TRBV7-9	TRBJ1-2	TRBD1	-	CASSHSSTGNYGYTF	TGTGCCAGCAGTCACTCTTCGACAGGGAACTATGGCTACACCTTC
TRBV13	TRBJ2-2	TRBD2	-	CASSLGYAGGLNTGELFF	TGTGCCAGCAGCTTAGGATATGCGGGGGGGCTGAACACCGGGGAGCTGTTTTTT
TRBV10-2	TRBJ2-7	-	-	CASRSGDTFYEQYF	TGCGCCAGCAGGAGTGGGGACACCTTCTACGAGCAGTACTTC
TRBV18	TRBJ2-2	-	-	CASSQAVTGELFF	TGTGCCAGCTCACAGGCTGTGACCGGGGAGCTGTTTTTT
TRBV5-6	TRBJ1-2	-	once	CASSRRGSMPSRGYTF	TGTGCCAGCAGCCGCAGGGGTAGTATGCCCAGTAGGGGCTACACCTTC